The clone carrying this T cell receptor (beta chain) was observed once. Trimming left V 3 bases short and J 5 bases short, with 10 bases between. The CDR3 consists of 13 residues. Per germline, CDR1 SGHAT and CDR2 FQNNGV. Here immunoSEQ multiplex PCR was the method, and the copy in TCRdb shows in-frame clones only, minus some. The top ten clones hold 13% of a sample with approximately 99,000 clones, around 83% of them seen once. This specimen comes from a study of blood T cell repertoires in COVID-19. Background on the study: PBMCs, B-cell-depleted T cells, or T cells were the source of the cDNA or gDNA that made up the material.

The TCR sequence derives from a woman aged 60 to 75 in a cohort sampled during active or convalescent COVID-19. This chain links TRBV11-2 with TRBJ1-1; D is perhaps TRBD1 (5 bases). The sequenced sample was peripheral blood. The CDR3 spells CASSFVGATEAFF. The CDR3 coding sequence is TGTGCCAGCAGCTTCGTAGGGGCAACTGAAGCTTTCTTT.